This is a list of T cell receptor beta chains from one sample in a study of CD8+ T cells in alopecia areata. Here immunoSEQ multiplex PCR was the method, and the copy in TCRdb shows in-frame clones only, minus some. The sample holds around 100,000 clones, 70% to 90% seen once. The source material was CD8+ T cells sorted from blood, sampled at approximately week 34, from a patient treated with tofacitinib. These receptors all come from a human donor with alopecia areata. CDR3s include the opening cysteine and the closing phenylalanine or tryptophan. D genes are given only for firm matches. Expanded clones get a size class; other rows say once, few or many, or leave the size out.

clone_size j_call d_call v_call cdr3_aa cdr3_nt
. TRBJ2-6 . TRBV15 CATSAGGAPSGANVLTF TGTGCCACCAGCGCAGGAGGGGCTCCATCTGGGGCCAACGTCCTGACTTTC
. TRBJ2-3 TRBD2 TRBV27 CASSQGTSPDTQYF TGTGCCAGCAGTCAGGGGACTAGCCCAGATACGCAGTATTTT
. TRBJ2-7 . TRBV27 CASSLSITYEQYF TGTGCCAGCAGTTTATCGATCACCTACGAGCAGTACTTC
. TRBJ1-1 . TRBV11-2 CASSLDVAGGGTEAFF TGTGCCAGCAGCTTAGATGTGGCGGGGGGTGGTACTGAAGCTTTCTTT
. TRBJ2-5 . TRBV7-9 CASSSEWDIFSETQYF TGTGCCAGCAGCTCAGAATGGGACATCTTTTCGGAGACCCAGTACTTC
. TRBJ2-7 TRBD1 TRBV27 CASSFLGQATSYEQYF TGTGCCAGCAGTTTCCTAGGACAGGCGACTTCCTACGAGCAGTACTTC
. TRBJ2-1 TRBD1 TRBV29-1 CSVRTGGGTYNEQFF TGCAGCGTAAGAACAGGGGGCGGCACCTACAATGAGCAGTTCTTC
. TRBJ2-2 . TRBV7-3 CASSLTAGNTGELFF TGTGCCAGCAGCTTAACGGCGGGGAACACCGGGGAGCTGTTTTTT
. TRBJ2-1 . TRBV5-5 CASSLLDPGSDEQFF TGTGCCAGCAGCCTCCTGGACCCCGGTTCGGATGAGCAGTTCTTC
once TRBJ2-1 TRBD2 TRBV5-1 CASSGTSGSIGNEQFF TGCGCCAGCAGCGGGACTAGCGGGTCGATCGGTAATGAGCAGTTCTTC
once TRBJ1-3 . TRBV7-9 CASSLGGNTIYF TGTGCCAGCAGCTTAGGGGGAAACACCATATATTTT
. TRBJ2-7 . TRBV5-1 CASSLWLGRGEDEQYF TGCGCCAGCAGCTTGTGGTTGGGCAGGGGTGAAGACGAGCAGTACTTC
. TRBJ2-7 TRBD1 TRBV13 CASSSLDRGVSYEQYF TGTGCCAGCAGCTCCCTGGACAGGGGAGTCTCCTACGAGCAGTACTTC
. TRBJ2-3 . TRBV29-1 CSVEDHDTQYF TGCAGCGTTGAAGATCATGATACGCAGTATTTT
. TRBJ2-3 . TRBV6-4 CASSDDPGPAATQYF TGTGCCAGCAGTGACGACCCGGGACCTGCGGCTACGCAGTATTTT
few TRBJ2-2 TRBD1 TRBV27 CASSFAGQGTGELFF TGTGCCAGCAGTTTTGCGGGACAGGGGACCGGGGAGCTGTTTTTT
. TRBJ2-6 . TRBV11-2 CASRSSGANVLTF TGTGCCAGCCGCTCGTCGGGGGCCAACGTCCTGACTTTC
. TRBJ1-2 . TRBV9 CASSGASYTF TGTGCCAGCAGCGGCGCGAGCTACACCTTC